This T cell receptor (beta chain) is from a study of T cells after yellow fever vaccination. TCRdb recomputed calls from the 5' RACE reads with MiXCR, one row per CDR3 protein. This sample carries approximately 160,000 distinct CDR3 sequences, about 6% of them seen once, and the ten largest clones take 2.9%. This CDR3 has 16 amino acids. Trimming removed 0 bases at V and 5 bases at J, with 15 bases between. Germline loops: CDR1 LGHNA, CDR2 YNFKEQ. This clonotype has at least ten counts. The TCR was taken from a man between 18 and 29 years old who received the YFV17D yellow fever vaccine. This specimen was CD4+ T cells sorted from PBMCs, taken on the day of the first yellow fever vaccination. V usage is TRBV4-2 and J usage is TRBJ2-3; D is possibly TRBD1 or TRBD2 (5 bases each). The CDR3 loop reads CASSQDWGGPRDTQYF. CDR3 bases: TGTGCCAGCAGCCAAGATTGGGGCGGGCCCAGAGATACGCAGTATTTT.